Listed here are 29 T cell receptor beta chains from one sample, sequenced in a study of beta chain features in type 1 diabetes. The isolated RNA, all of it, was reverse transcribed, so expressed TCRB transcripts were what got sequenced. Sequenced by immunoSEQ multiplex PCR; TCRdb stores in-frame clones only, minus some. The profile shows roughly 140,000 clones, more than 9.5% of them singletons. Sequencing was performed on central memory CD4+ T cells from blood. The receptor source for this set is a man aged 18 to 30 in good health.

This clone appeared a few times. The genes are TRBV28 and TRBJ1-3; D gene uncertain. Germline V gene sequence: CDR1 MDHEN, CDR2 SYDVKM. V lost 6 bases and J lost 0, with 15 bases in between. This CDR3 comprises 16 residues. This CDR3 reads CASSGRAPYSGNTIYF. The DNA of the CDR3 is TGTGCCAGCAGCGGCAGAGCTCCCTACTCTGGAAACACCATATATTTT.

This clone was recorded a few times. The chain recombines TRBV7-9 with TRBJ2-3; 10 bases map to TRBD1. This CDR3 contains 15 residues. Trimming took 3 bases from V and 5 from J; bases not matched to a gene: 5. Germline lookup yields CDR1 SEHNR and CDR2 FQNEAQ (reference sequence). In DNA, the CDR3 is TGTGCCAGCAGCTTCGACAGGGGGCAGGGAGATACGCAGTATTTT. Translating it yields CASSFDRGQGDTQYF.

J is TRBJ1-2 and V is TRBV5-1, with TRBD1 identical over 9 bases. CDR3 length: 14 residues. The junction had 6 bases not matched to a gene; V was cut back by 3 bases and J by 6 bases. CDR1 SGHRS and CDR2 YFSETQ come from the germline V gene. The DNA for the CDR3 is TGCGCCAGCAGCTCCCTGGGACAGGGCCATGGCTACACCTTC. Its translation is CASSSLGQGHGYTF.

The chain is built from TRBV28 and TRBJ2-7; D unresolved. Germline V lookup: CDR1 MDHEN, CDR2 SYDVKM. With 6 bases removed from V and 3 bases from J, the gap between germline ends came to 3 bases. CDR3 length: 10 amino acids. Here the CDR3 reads CASSNYEQYF. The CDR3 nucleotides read TGTGCCAGCAGCAACTACGAGCAGTACTTC.

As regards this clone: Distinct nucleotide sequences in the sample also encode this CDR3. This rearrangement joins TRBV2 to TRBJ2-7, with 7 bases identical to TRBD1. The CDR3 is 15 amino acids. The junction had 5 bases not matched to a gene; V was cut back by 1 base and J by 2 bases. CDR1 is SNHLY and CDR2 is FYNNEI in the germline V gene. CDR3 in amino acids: CASSEGRGPTYEQYF. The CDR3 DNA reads TGTGCCAGCAGTGAAGGTAGGGGGCCTACCTACGAGCAGTACTTC.

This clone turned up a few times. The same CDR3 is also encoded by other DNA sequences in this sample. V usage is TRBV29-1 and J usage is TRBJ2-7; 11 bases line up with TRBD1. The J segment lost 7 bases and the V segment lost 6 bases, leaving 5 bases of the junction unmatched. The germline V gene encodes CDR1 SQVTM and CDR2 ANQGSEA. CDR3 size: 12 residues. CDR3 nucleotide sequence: TGCAGCGTCGGACAGGGGGCTTTGGAGCAGTACTTC. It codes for CSVGQGALEQYF.

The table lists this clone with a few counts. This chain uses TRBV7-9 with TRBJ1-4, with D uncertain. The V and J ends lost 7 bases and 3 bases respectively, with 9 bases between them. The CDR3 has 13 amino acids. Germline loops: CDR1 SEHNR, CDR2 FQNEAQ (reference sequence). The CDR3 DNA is TGTGCCAGCAATATCGGGCCTAATGAAAAACTGTTTTTT. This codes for CASNIGPNEKLFF.

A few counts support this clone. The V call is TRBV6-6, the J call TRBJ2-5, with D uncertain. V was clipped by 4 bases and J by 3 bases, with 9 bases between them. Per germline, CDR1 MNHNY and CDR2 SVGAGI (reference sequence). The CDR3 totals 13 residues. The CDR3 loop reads CASSSRIKETQYF. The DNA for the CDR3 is TGTGCCAGCAGTTCAAGAATTAAAGAGACCCAGTACTTC.

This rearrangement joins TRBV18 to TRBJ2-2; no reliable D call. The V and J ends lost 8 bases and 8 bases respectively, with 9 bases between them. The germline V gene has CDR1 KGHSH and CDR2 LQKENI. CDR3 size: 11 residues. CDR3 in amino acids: CASATPGELFF. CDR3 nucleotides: TGTGCCAGCGCTACCCCTGGGGAGCTGTTTTTT.

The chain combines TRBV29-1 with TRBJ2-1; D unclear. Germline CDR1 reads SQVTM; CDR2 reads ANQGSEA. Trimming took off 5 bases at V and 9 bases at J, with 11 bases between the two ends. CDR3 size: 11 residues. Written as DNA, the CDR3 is TGCAGCGTTCTGGCTCGGCTTGAGCAGTTCTTC. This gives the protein CSVLARLEQFF.

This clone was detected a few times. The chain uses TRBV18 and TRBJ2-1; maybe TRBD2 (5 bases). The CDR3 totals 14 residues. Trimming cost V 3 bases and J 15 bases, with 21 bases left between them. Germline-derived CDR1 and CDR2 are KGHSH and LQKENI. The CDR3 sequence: CASSPTNGLTTGFF. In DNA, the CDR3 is TGTGCCAGCTCACCGACCAACGGACTTACGACCGGGTTCTTC.

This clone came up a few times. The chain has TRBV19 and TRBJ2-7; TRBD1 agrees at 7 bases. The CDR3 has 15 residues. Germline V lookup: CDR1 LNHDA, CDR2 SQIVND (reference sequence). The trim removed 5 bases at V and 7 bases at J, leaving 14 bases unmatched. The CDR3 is CASSPTKGAMREQYF. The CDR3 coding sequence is TGTGCCAGTAGTCCCACCAAGGGGGCTATGAGGGAGCAGTACTTC.

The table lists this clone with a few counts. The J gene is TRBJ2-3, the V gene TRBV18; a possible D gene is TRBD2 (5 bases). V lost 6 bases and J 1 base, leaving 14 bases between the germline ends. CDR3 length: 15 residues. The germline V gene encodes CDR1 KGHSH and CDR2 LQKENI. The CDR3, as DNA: TGTGCCAGCTCCCCGACGGCCGGGGGCACAGATACGCAGTATTTT. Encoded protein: CASSPTAGGTDTQYF. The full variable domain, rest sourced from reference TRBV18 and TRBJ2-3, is NAGVMQNPRHLVRRRGQEARLRCSPMKGHSHVYWYRQLPEEGLKFMVYLQKENIIDESGMPKERFSAEFPKEGPSILRIQQVVRGDSAAYFCASSPTAGGTDTQYFGPGTRLTVL.

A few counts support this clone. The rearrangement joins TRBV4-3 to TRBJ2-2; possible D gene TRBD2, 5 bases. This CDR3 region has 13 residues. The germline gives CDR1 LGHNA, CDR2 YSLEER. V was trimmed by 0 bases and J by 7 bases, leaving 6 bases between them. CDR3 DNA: TGCGCCAGCAGCCAAGATCGGGGCGGGGAGCTGTTTTTT. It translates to CASSQDRGGELFF.

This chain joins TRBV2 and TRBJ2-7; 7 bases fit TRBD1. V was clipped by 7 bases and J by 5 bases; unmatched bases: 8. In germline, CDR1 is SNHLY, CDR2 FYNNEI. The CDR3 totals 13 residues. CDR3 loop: CASNWRQGHEQYF. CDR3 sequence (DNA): TGTGCCAGCAACTGGAGACAGGGCCACGAGCAGTACTTC.

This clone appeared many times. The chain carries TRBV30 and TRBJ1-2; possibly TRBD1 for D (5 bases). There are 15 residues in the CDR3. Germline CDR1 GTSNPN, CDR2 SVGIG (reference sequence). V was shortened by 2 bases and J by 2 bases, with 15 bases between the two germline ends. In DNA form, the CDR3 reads TGTGCCTGGAGTCGGCAGGGTCTAAAGAACTATGGCTACACCTTC. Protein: CAWSRQGLKNYGYTF.

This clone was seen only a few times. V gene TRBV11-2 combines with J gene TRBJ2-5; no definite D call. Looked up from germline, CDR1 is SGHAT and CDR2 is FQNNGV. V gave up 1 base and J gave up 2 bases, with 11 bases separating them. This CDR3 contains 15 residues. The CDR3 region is CASSLVINSQETQYF. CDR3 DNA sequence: TGTGCCAGCAGCTTAGTGATAAATTCGCAAGAGACCCAGTACTTC. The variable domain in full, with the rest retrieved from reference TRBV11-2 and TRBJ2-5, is EAGVAQSPRYKIIEKRQSVAFWCNPISGHATLYWYQQILGQGPKLLIQFQNNGVVDDSQLPKDRFSAERLKGVDSTLKIQPAKLEDSAVYLCASSLVINSQETQYFGPGTRLLVL.

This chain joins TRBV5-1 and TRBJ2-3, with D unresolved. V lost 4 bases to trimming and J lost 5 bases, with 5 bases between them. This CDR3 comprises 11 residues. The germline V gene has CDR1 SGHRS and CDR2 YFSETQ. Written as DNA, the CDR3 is TGCGCCAGCAGCATCAGAGATACGCAGTATTTT. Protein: CASSIRDTQYF.

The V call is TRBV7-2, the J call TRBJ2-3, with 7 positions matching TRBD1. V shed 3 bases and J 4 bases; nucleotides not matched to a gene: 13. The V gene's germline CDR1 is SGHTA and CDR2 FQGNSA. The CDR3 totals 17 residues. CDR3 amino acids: CASSFQLQGYGADTQYF. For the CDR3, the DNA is TGTGCCAGCAGCTTTCAACTACAGGGGTATGGGGCAGATACGCAGTATTTT.

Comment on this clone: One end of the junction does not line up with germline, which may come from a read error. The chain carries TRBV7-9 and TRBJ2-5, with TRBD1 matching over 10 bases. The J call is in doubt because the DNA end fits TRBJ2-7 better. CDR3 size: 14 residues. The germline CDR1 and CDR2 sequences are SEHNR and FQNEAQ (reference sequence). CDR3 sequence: CASSREDRGYEQYF. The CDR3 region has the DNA TGCGCCAGCAGCCGGGAGGACAGGGGGTACGAGCAGTACTTC.

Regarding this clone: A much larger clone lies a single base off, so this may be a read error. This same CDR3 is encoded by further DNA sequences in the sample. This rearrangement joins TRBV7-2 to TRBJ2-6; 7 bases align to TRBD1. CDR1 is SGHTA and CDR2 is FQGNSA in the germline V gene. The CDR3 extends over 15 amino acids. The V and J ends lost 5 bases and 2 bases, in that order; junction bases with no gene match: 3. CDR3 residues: CASSTQGAGANVLTF. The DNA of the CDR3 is TGTGCCAGCAGCACCCAGGGGGCTGGGGCCAACGTCCTGACTTTC. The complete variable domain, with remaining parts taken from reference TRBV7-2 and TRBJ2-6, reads GAGVSQSPSNKVTEKGKDVELRCDPISGHTALYWYRQSLGQGLEFLIYFQGNSAPDKSGLPSDRFSAERTGGSVSTLTIQRTQQEDSAVYLCASSTQGAGANVLTFGAGSRLTVL.

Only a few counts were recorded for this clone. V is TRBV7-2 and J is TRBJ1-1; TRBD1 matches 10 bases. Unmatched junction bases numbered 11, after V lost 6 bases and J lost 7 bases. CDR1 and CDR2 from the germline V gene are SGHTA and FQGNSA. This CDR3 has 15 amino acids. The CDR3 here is CASSADRGGFGEAFF. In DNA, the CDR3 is TGTGCCAGCAGTGCGGACAGGGGGGGTTTTGGTGAAGCTTTCTTT.

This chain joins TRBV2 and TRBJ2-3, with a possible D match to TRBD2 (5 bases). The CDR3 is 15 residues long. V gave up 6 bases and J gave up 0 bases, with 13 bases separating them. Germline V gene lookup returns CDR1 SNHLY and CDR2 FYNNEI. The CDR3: CASRGGSSSTDTQYF. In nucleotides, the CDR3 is TGTGCCAGCAGAGGCGGGTCCTCTAGCACAGATACGCAGTATTTT.

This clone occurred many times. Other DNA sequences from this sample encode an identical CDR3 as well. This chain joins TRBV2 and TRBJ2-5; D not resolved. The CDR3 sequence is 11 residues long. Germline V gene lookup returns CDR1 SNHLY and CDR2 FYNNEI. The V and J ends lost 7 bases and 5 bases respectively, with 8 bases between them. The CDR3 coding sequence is TGTGCCAGCACCCTTAAGGAGACCCAGTACTTC. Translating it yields CASTLKETQYF.

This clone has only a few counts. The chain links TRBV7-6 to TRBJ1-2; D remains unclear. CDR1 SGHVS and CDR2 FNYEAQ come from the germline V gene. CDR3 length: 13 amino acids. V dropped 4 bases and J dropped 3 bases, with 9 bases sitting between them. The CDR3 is CASSSGTHYGYTF. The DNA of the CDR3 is TGTGCCAGCAGCTCCGGCACGCACTATGGCTACACCTTC.

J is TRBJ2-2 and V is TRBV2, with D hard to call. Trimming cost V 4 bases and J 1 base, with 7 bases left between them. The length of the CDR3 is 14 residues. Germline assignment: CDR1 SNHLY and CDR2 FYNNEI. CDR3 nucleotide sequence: TGTGCCAGCAGTGTAAGAGAGAACACCGGGGAGCTGTTTTTT. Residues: CASSVRENTGELFF.

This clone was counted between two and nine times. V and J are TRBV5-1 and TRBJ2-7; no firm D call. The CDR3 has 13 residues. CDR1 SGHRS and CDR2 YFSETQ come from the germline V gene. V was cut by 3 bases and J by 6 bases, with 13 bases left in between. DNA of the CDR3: TGCGCCAGCAGCTCCCGGCCGGAGAGCGAGCAGTACTTC. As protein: CASSSRPESEQYF.

The CDR3 DNA is TGTGCCAGCAGTGAAATACAGGCCAAAAACATTCAGTACTTC. Translation: CASSEIQAKNIQYF. V usage is TRBV2 and J usage is TRBJ2-4; unclear D gene. Germline CDR1 reads SNHLY; CDR2 reads FYNNEI. The CDR3 is 14 amino acids. V gave up 2 bases and J gave up 1 base, with 6 bases separating them.

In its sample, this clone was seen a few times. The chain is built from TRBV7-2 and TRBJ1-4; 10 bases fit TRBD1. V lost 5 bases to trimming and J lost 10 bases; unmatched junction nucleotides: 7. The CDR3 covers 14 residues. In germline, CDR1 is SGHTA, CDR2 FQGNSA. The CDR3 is CASSPGQGQGKLFF. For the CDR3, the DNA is TGTGCCAGCAGCCCGGGACAGGGGCAGGGAAAACTGTTTTTT.